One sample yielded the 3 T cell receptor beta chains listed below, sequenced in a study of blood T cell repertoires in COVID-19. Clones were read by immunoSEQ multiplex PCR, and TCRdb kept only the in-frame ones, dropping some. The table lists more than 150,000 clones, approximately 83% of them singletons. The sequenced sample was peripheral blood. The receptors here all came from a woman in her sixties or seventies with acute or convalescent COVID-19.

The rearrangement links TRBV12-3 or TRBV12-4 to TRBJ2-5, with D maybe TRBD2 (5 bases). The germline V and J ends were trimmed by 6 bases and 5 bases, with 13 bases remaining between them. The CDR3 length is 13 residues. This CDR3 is CASSRGKGETQYF. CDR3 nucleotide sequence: TGTGCCAGCAGCCGGGGTAAAGGGGAGACCCAGTACTTC.

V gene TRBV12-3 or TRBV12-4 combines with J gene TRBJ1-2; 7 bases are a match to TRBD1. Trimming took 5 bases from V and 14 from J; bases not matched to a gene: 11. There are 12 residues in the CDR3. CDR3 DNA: TGTGCCAGCAGTAAACTAGACCCCAGGGGGACCTTC. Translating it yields CASSKLDPRGTF.

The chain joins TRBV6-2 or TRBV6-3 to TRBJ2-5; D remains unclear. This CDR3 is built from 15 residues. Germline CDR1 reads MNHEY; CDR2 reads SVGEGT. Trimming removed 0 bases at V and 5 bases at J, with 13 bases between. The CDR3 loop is CASSYSTLALETQYF. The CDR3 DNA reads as TGTGCCAGCAGTTACTCGACCTTAGCTCTGGAGACCCAGTACTTC.